Each of the 29 T cell receptor beta chains below was sequenced from the same sample in a study of early T cells in non-severe SARS-CoV-2 infection. TCRdb redid the calling of the 5' RACE reads with MiXCR, one entry per CDR3 protein. The top ten clones hold 7.6% of a sample with around 78,000 distinct CDR3 sequences, about 9.5% of them seen once. The sample here was whole blood, taken at baseline. The receptors were sampled from an adult who was a healthcare worker with PCR-confirmed SARS-CoV-2 infection or an uninfected control (not recorded which).

In its sample, this clonotype was seen a few times. The rearrangement joins TRBV11-3 to TRBJ2-3; the match to TRBD2 covers 8 bases. V gave up 4 bases and J gave up 6 bases; unmatched junction bases: 6. Per germline, CDR1 SGHNT and CDR2 YENEEA. This CDR3 comprises 14 residues. CDR3 sequence: CASSSGGARDTQYF. The CDR3 nucleotides are TGTGCCAGCAGCTCCGGGGGGGCAAGGGATACGCAGTATTTT.

This clonotype was seen repeatedly, ten times or more. V and J are TRBV7-2 and TRBJ1-1; D is undetermined. The germline V gene has CDR1 SGHTA and CDR2 FQGNSA. This CDR3 has 10 residues. The ends were cut back, 3 bases at V and 9 bases at J, with 5 bases in the middle. The CDR3 here is CASSFEQAFF. DNA for the CDR3: TGTGCCAGCAGCTTCGAGCAAGCTTTCTTT.

This clonotype was seen a few times. The V call is TRBV6-1, the J call TRBJ1-1; 9 bases fit TRBD1. Germline V gene lookup returns CDR1 MNHNS and CDR2 SASEGT. This CDR3 region has 14 residues. After removal of 5 bases from V and 11 bases from J, the junction contained 12 bases not matched to a gene. CDR3 DNA: TGTGCCAGCAGTCACCGGGACAGGGAGGTTGGGGCTTTCTTT. Its translation: CASSHRDREVGAFF.

The chain recombines TRBV29-1 with TRBJ1-2, with D unresolved. V was cut by 2 bases and J by 8 bases, with 6 bases left in between. The CDR3 is made up of 10 amino acids. CDR1 and CDR2 (germline): SQVTM, ANQGSEA. In DNA form, the CDR3 reads TGCAGCGTTGAAAGGTCCGGCTACACCTTC. Amino acid sequence: CSVERSGYTF.

V usage is TRBV5-4 and J usage is TRBJ2-2; D is perhaps TRBD1 (6 bases). Germline V CDR1 and CDR2: SGHNT, YYREEE (reference sequence). The CDR3 is 16 residues long. V dropped 1 base and J dropped 3 bases, with 13 bases sitting between them. Here the CDR3 DNA reads TGTGCCAGCAGCTTGAACTTGGGGACACACACCGGGGAGCTGTTTTTT. Its translation is CASSLNLGTHTGELFF.

V and J are TRBV4-3 and TRBJ2-3, with 11 nucleotides matching TRBD2. The CDR3 is made up of 17 amino acids. Germline-derived CDR1 and CDR2 are LGHNA and YSLEER. J was trimmed by 2 bases and V by 4 bases; bases with no gene match: 8. The CDR3 DNA follows: TGCGCCAGCAGCCCCGCTCGACTAGCGGGGACCACAGATACGCAGTATTTT. As protein: CASSPARLAGTTDTQYF.

This clonotype has only a few counts. The chain has TRBV20-1 and TRBJ1-2; weak D call: TRBD1 (5 bases). Trimming took off 1 base at V and 4 bases at J, with 13 bases between the two ends. Germline V CDR1 and CDR2: DFQATT, SNEGSKA (reference sequence). The CDR3 spans 14 residues. The CDR3 nucleotides read TGCAGTGCTAGAGGGGACCGGGATTTCTATGGCTACACCTTC. Amino acids: CSARGDRDFYGYTF.

A few counts support this clonotype. The limits of the CDR3 on the DNA are not certain, so only TCRdb's listed CDR3 is given. J is TRBJ2-5 and V is TRBV6-6; whether TRBD1, the table's D call, matches the DNA was not checked. Germline V lookup: CDR1 MNHNY, CDR2 SVGAGI (reference sequence). The CDR3 spans 14 residues, counting both ends. CDR3 amino acids: CASSSSGQEETQYF.

This clonotype has at least ten counts. This chain uses TRBV11-2 with TRBJ2-3; 8 bases are shared with TRBD2. CDR3 length: 17 amino acids. Germline V gives CDR1 SGHAT, CDR2 FQNNGV. V was pared by 0 bases and J by 5 bases, with 10 bases of the junction left unmatched. DNA for the CDR3: TGTGCCAGCAGCTTAGATCGGATCGGGGGGGCAAGAGATACGCAGTATTTT. Its protein product is CASSLDRIGGARDTQYF.

This clonotype was detected a few times. The chain combines TRBV2 with TRBJ2-7; 9 bases line up with TRBD1. Germline CDR1 SNHLY, CDR2 FYNNEI. The CDR3 runs to 16 residues. With 7 bases clipped from V and 6 bases from J, the junction kept 16 bases outside the gene matches. In nucleotides, the CDR3 is TGTGCCAGCACGGGGCGGCGGCTACAGGGGGCAGCCGAGCAGTACTTC. Translating gives CASTGRRLQGAAEQYF.

The chain combines TRBV7-9 with TRBJ2-1; 8 positions match TRBD2. This CDR3 comprises 15 residues. CDR1 is SEHNR, CDR2 FQNEAQ, per germline (reference sequence). Losses at the gene ends were 5 bases for V and 9 bases for J; bases not matched to a gene: 12. Here the CDR3 DNA reads TGTGCCAGCAGCCCGCTCCGGGGACTAGAGAGTGAGCAGTTCTTC. Its translation is CASSPLRGLESEQFF.

This clonotype was picked up many times. The V call is TRBV20-1, the J call TRBJ2-3; 10 nucleotides agree with TRBD2. This CDR3 has 17 residues. Germline V gene data show CDR1 as DFQATT and CDR2 as SNEGSKA (reference sequence). V dropped 6 bases and J dropped 0; count of bases not matched to a gene: 12. As DNA, the CDR3 is TGCAGTGCAAGTGGGACTAGCGCGTCCCCTAGCACAGATACGCAGTATTTT. Its protein product is CSASGTSASPSTDTQYF.

The rearrangement links TRBV29-1 to TRBJ1-1; the match to TRBD1 covers 8 bases. CDR1 SQVTM and CDR2 ANQGSEA come from the germline V gene. The CDR3 sequence is 14 residues long. Unmatched junction bases numbered 14, after V lost 6 bases and J lost 8 bases. The DNA for the CDR3 is TGCAGCGTCCGATGGGTGCAGGGGGCAAGGGAAGCTTTCTTT. Translation gives CSVRWVQGAREAFF.

The gene calls are TRBV20-1 and TRBJ1-2, with 11 bases fitting TRBD1. The junction had 10 bases not matched to a gene; V was cut back by 6 bases and J by 4 bases. Germline V lookup: CDR1 DFQATT, CDR2 SNEGSKA (reference sequence). The CDR3 consists of 15 residues. In nucleotides, the CDR3 is TGCAGTGCCCCAGAGGTGGGACAGGGGGGCTATGGCTACACCTTC. This translates into CSAPEVGQGGYGYTF.

This clonotype was detected ten times or more. The chain is built from TRBV7-2 and TRBJ2-7; 15 nucleotides match TRBD2. The V gene end was trimmed by 4 bases and the J gene end by 6 bases; junction bases not matched to a gene: 4. This CDR3 is built from 15 residues. Germline V gene sequence: CDR1 SGHTA, CDR2 FQGNSA. CDR3 sequence reads: CASSSGLAGGSEQYF. The CDR3 DNA follows: TGTGCCAGCAGCTCCGGACTAGCGGGGGGGTCCGAGCAGTACTTC.

This clonotype showed up many times. The rearrangement uses TRBV30 and TRBJ2-6; a possible D gene is TRBD1 (5 bases). CDR1 and CDR2 from the germline V gene are GTSNPN and SVGIG (reference sequence). This CDR3 spans 18 amino acids. Trimming took off 0 bases at V and 0 bases at J, with 15 bases between the two ends. As DNA, the CDR3 is TGTGCCTGGAGTGTAGGGTGGGGCAGGCCCTCTGGGGCCAACGTCCTGACTTTC. The encoded protein is CAWSVGWGRPSGANVLTF. The full variable domain, completed using reference TRBV30 and TRBJ2-6, is SQTIHQWPATLVQPVGSPLSLECTVEGTSNPNLYWYRQAAGRGLQLLFYSVGIGQISSEVPQNLSASRPQDRQFILSSKKLLLSDSGFYLCAWSVGWGRPSGANVLTFGAGSRLTVL.

This clonotype was detected a few times. The chain carries TRBV7-2 and TRBJ1-1, with no clear D. The CDR3 is made up of 15 amino acids. Germline loops: CDR1 SGHTA, CDR2 FQGNSA. V lost 4 bases to trimming and J lost 4 bases, with 16 bases between them. The chain's CDR3 is CASSSHPLSVTEAFF. Written as DNA, the CDR3 is TGTGCCAGCAGCTCTCATCCTCTATCCGTCACTGAAGCTTTCTTT.

This clonotype was observed a handful of times. The chain carries TRBV20-1 and TRBJ2-3, with 11 bases fitting TRBD2. Germline V lookup: CDR1 DFQATT, CDR2 SNEGSKA (reference sequence). The length of the CDR3 is 14 residues. Unmatched junction bases numbered 5, after V lost 5 bases and J lost 4 bases. CDR3 bases: TGCAGTGCTGACCTAGCGGGGGGCCCAGATACGCAGTATTTT. Its translation is CSADLAGGPDTQYF.

Ten or more counts support this clonotype. J is TRBJ1-1 and V is TRBV7-2, with D perhaps TRBD1 (5 bases). Trimming removed 4 bases from V and 8 bases from J, with 14 bases in between. The CDR3 extends over 13 amino acids. The germline gives CDR1 SGHTA, CDR2 FQGNSA. The CDR3 DNA reads as TGTGCCAGCAGCTACAGACAGAAAGTAGAAGCTTTCTTT. Its protein is CASSYRQKVEAFF.

At least ten counts were recorded for this clonotype. V usage is TRBV7-9 and J usage is TRBJ1-6; D may be TRBD1 (6 bases). CDR1 SEHNR and CDR2 FQNEAQ come from the germline V gene (reference sequence). V gave up 5 bases and J gave up 4 bases, with 12 bases separating them. The CDR3 runs 15 residues. As DNA, the CDR3 is TGTGCCAGCAGCGTACAGGGCCCTTATAATTCACCCCTCCACTTT. It is translated as CASSVQGPYNSPLHF.

The rearrangement uses TRBV9 and TRBJ2-2; D not resolved. The germline V and J ends were trimmed by 0 bases and 5 bases, with 5 bases remaining between them. The length of the CDR3 is 13 residues. Looked up from germline, CDR1 is SGDLS and CDR2 is YYNGEE. The CDR3 spells CASSVAITGELFF. In DNA form, the CDR3 reads TGTGCCAGCAGCGTAGCTATTACCGGGGAGCTGTTTTTT.

This clonotype was observed a few times. The V and J genes are TRBV10-3 and TRBJ2-2; a possible D gene is TRBD1 (5 bases). In germline, CDR1 is ENHRY, CDR2 SYGVKD. The germline V and J ends were trimmed by 7 bases and 1 base, with 10 bases remaining between them. The CDR3 has 14 residues. CDR3 loop: CAITQGKNTGELFF. The DNA for the CDR3 is TGTGCCATCACTCAGGGAAAGAACACCGGGGAGCTGTTTTTT.

This chain connects TRBV5-1 to TRBJ2-7; a weak D match, TRBD1 (6 bases). This CDR3 is built from 15 residues. Germline-derived CDR1 and CDR2 are SGHRS and YFSETQ. Trimming stripped 4 bases from V and 3 bases from J, with 17 bases between. CDR3 in DNA: TGCGCCAGCAGCGGGATCGGGACACTGATCTACGAGCAGTACTTC. Encoded protein: CASSGIGTLIYEQYF.

A few counts support this clonotype. The chain is built from TRBV5-1 and TRBJ1-1; 9 bases are shared with TRBD1. This CDR3 region has 14 residues. V lost 4 bases and J lost 4; bases outside the gene matches: 5. Germline V gene sequence: CDR1 SGHRS, CDR2 YFSETQ. The CDR3 nucleotides are TGCGCCAGCAGCGGCGGGACAGGGATCACTGAAGCTTTCTTT. This encodes CASSGGTGITEAFF.

In this sample, this clonotype turned up a few times. The genes are TRBV5-4 and TRBJ2-7; D is undetermined. CDR1 is SGHNT and CDR2 is YYREEE in the germline V gene (reference sequence). There are 14 residues in the CDR3. V dropped 4 bases and J dropped 0 bases, with 11 bases sitting between them. As DNA, the CDR3 is TGTGCCAGCAGCCCAGACGTGAACTCCTACGAGCAGTACTTC. Its translation is CASSPDVNSYEQYF. Full variable domain (remainder filled in from reference TRBV5-4 and TRBJ2-7): ETGVTQSPTHLIKTRGQQVTLRCSSQSGHNTVSWYQQALGQGPQFIFQYYREEENGRGNFPPRFSGLQFPNYSSELNVNALELDDSALYLCASSPDVNSYEQYFGPGTRLTVT.

There are a few counts of this clonotype. The chain has TRBV6-1 and TRBJ1-2; D may be TRBD1 (5 bases). V lost 1 base and J 4 bases, leaving 10 bases between the germline ends. The CDR3 consists of 14 residues. Germline CDR1 and CDR2: MNHNS and SASEGT. The CDR3 bases are TGTGCCAGCAGTGAAGTTGGGGCTACCTATGGCTACACCTTC. Protein sequence: CASSEVGATYGYTF.

The rearrangement links TRBV12-5 to TRBJ2-7; a weak D match, TRBD2 (5 bases). Between the trimmed V and J ends, which lost 6 bases and 1 base, there was a span of 10 bases. From germline, CDR1 is LGHNT and CDR2 FRNRAP. CDR3 length equals 13 residues. The CDR3 nucleotides are TGTGCTAGTGGCCCCGGGGATTCCTACGAGCAGTACTTC. The encoded protein is CASGPGDSYEQYF.

The table lists this clonotype with many counts. The chain has TRBV7-3 and TRBJ2-5, with D perhaps given as TRBD1 or TRBD2 (5 bases each). This CDR3 is built from 14 residues. From germline, CDR1 is SGHTA and CDR2 FQGTGA. V gave up 2 bases and J gave up 1 base, with 8 bases separating them. In DNA form, the CDR3 reads TGTGCCAGCAGCTTAGGTGGGGGCCAAGAGACCCAGTACTTC. Protein product: CASSLGGGQETQYF. The full variable domain, in which reference TRBV7-3 and TRBJ2-5 provide the parts outside the CDR3, is GAGVSQTPSNKVTEKGKYVELRCDPISGHTALYWYRQSLGQGPEFLIYFQGTGAADDSGLPNDRFFAVRPEGSVSTLKIQRTERGDSAVYLCASSLGGGQETQYFGPGTRLLVL.

This clonotype was observed a handful of times. V gene TRBV7-8 combines with J gene TRBJ1-2; D call uncertain. The CDR3 spans 16 residues. Between the trimmed V and J ends, which lost 5 bases and 0 bases, there was a span of 16 bases. CDR1 and CDR2 from the germline V gene are SGHVS and FQNEAQ. The CDR3 region has the DNA TGTGCCAGCAGCCCCCCGGGCGGGCCTTCTAACTATGGCTACACCTTC. It codes for CASSPPGGPSNYGYTF.